This T cell receptor beta chain was documented in a study of blood T cells in healthy people across ages. A second 7 to 11 cycle PCR used barcoded and J-beta primers. Every single cDNA molecule received a tag from a template-switch adaptor with 12 random nucleotides. TCRdb called the 5' RACE reads again in MiXCR, with one record for every CDR3 protein. The sample holds 850,000 to 1,300,000 distinct CDR3 sequences; around 43% are singletons and the top ten take approximately 17%. Per-sample yields of isolated PBMCs were at least 6 million. A minimum of 5 micrograms of total RNA was extracted per sample. This clonotype was seen at least ten times. The sequence was obtained from a woman aged 55-69 years in good health. Sequencing was done on a sample of blood.

The CDR3 nucleotides read TGCAGCGTTGAAACAGGACTAGCTTACGAGCAGTACTTC. It yields the protein CSVETGLAYEQYF. The chain uses TRBV29-1 and TRBJ2-7, with 8 bases identical to TRBD2. Germline CDR1 and CDR2: SQVTM and ANQGSEA. The CDR3 has 13 amino acids. Unmatched junction bases numbered 4, after V lost 2 bases and J lost 4 bases.